This T cell receptor (beta chain) was captured in a study of blood T cell repertoires in COVID-19. Background on the study: Collection of acute and convalescent COVID-19 samples took place in the United States, Italy and Spain. The cDNA or gDNA used as material had been derived from T cells, B-cell-depleted T cells, or PBMCs.

Trimming at V came to 1 base and at J to 8 bases, leaving 7 bases not matched to a gene. The CDR3 is 15 residues long. Germline CDR1 is LNHDA and CDR2 is SQIVND (reference sequence). Under the authors' procedure: Scientists estimated how many nucleated cells there were by amplifying reference gene primers. Repertoires were generated with immunoSEQ multiplex PCR, while TCRdb's copy carries only in-frame clones and drops some. The V and J calls and clone size were taken over from that table, and D and trimming were inferred from the DNA. Of approximately 160,000 clones in the sample, roughly 83% are singletons; the top ten hold roughly 15%.

The sequenced sample consisted of peripheral blood. This receptor was obtained from a man between 18 and 29 years old with active or convalescent COVID-19. V is TRBV19 and J is TRBJ2-4; 8 bases map to TRBD1. The CDR3 nucleotides are TGTGCCAGTAGTATAGGCGCAGGGGGCAGCGACATTCAGTACTTC. Its protein product is CASSIGAGGSDIQYF.